This record covers a single TCR beta chain. The protocol was immunoSEQ multiplex PCR, while the TCRdb copy is restricted to in-frame clones and leaves out a portion. In the table there are approximately 2,300,000 clones, 85% to 95% of which are singletons. The sample originates from a study of shared clonotypes between healthy human individuals. The germline gives CDR1 LNHDA, CDR2 SQIVND (reference sequence). The CDR3 extends over 17 amino acids. Trimming shortened V by 3 bases and J by 2 bases, and 16 bases separated the two germline ends. The sequence came from a man aged 18 to 30 in good health. Some clones in this sample may be carry-over from other donors' samples. V gene TRBV19 combines with J gene TRBJ1-4, with unresolved D. Sequenced sample: naive CD4+ T cells from PBMCs. As for subset: CD45RA+ positively selected. The CDR3 sequence: CASSIGRQYSTNEKLFF. The CDR3 DNA reads TGTGCCAGTAGTATCGGGCGCCAGTATTCCACTAATGAAAAACTGTTTTTT.